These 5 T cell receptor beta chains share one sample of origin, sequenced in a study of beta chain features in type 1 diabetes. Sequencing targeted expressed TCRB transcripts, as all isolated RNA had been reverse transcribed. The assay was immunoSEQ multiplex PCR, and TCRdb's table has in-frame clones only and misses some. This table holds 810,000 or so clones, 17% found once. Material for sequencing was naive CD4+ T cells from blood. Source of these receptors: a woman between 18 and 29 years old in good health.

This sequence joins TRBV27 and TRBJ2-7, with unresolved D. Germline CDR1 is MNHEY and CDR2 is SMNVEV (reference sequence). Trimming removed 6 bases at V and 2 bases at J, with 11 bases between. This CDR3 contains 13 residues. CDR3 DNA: TGTGCCAGCAGGGGTCCCCGACCCTACGAGCAGTACTTC. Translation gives CASRGPRPYEQYF.

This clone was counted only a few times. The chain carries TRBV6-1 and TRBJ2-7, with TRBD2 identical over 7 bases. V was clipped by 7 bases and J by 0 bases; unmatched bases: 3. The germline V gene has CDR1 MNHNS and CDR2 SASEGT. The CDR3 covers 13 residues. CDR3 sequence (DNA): TGTGCCAGCAACGCGGGAGACTCCTACGAGCAGTACTTC. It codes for CASNAGDSYEQYF.

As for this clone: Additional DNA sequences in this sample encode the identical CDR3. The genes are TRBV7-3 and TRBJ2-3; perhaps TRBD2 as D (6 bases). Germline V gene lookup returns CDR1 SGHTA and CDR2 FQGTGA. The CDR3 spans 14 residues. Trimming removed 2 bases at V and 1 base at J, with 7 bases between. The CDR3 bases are TGTGCCAGCAGCTTATCGGGAGGCACAGATACGCAGTATTTT. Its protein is CASSLSGGTDTQYF.

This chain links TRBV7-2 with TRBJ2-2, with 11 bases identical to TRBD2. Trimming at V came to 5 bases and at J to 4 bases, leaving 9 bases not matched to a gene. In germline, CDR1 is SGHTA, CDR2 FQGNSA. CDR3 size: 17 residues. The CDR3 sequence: CASSVTSGSRSTGELFF. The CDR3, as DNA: TGTGCCAGCAGCGTCACTAGCGGGAGCCGTAGCACCGGGGAGCTGTTTTTT.

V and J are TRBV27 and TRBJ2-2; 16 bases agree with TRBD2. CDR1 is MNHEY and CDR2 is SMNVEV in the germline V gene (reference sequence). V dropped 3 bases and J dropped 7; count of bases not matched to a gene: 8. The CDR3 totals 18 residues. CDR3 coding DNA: TGTGCCAGCAGTTTGGGGACTAGCGGGAGGGCCAGGGTCGGGGAGCTGTTTTTT. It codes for CASSLGTSGRARVGELFF.